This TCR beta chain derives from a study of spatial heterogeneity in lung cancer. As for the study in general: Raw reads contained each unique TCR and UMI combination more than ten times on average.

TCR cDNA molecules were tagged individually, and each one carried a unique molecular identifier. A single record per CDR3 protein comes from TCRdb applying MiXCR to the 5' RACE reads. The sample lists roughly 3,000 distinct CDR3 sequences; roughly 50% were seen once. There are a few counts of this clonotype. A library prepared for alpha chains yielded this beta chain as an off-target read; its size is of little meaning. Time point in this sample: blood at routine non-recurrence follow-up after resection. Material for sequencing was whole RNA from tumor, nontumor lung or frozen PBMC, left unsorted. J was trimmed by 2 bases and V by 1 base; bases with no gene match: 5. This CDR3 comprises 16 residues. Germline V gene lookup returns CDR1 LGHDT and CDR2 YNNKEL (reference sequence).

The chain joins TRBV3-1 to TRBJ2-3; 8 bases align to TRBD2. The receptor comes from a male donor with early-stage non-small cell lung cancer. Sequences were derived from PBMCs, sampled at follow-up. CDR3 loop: CASSQGDSGNTDTQYF. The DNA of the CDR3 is TGTGCCAGCAGCCAAGGGGATAGCGGGAACACAGATACGCAGTATTTT.